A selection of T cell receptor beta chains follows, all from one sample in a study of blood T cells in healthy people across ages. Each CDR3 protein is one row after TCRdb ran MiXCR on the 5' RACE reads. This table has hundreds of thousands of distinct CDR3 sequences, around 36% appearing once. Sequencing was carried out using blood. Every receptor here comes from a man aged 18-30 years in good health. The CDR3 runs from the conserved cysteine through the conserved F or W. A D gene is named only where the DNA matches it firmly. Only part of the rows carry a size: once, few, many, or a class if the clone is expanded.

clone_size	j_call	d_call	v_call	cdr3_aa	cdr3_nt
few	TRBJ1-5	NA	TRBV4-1	CASSQEQGLGQPQHF	TGCGCCAGCAGCCAAGAACAGGGACTCGGGCAGCCCCAGCATTTT
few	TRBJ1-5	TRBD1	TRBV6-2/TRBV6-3	CAGGQGAGQPQHF	TGTGCCGGGGGACAGGGGGCTGGTCAGCCCCAGCATTTT
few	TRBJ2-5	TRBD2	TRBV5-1	CASSLKLAGGLETQYF	TGCGCCAGCAGCTTGAAACTAGCGGGCGGTCTGGAGACCCAGTACTTC
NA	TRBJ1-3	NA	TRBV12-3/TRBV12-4	CASSRLVGFGNTIYF	TGTGCCAGCAGCCGCCTGGTAGGGTTCGGAAACACCATATATTTT
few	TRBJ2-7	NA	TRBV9	CASSVGGNEQYF	TGTGCCAGCAGTGTAGGGGGAAACGAGCAGTACTTC
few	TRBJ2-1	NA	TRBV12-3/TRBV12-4	CASSLAANSEQFF	TGTGCCAGCAGTTTAGCAGCCAATTCTGAGCAGTTCTTC
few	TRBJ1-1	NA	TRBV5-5	CASSLFPSRRGAPPNTEAFF	TGTGCCAGCAGCTTGTTCCCCTCGCGGAGGGGTGCCCCACCGAACACTGAAGCTTTCTTT
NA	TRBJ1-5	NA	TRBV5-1	CASGLPGDGQPQHF	TGCGCCAGCGGCCTGCCCGGGGACGGTCAGCCCCAGCATTTT
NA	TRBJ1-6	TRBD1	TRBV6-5	CAGSYRTGGFNSPLHF	TGTGCCGGCAGTTACCGCACAGGGGGCTTTAATTCACCCCTCCACTTT
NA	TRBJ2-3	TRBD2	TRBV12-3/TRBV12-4	CASSPGLVGTDTQYF	TGTGCCAGCAGCCCCGGACTAGTGGGCACAGATACGCAGTATTTT
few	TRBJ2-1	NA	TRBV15	CATSRDEGDNEQFF	TGTGCCACCAGCAGAGATGAGGGTGACAATGAGCAGTTCTTC
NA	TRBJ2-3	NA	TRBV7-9	CASSLSESSDTQYF	TGTGCCAGCAGCTTAAGTGAAAGTTCGGATACGCAGTATTTT
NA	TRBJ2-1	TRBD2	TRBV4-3	CASSHLGGGAREQFF	TGCGCCAGCAGCCACCTCGGCGGGGGGGCTAGGGAGCAGTTCTTC
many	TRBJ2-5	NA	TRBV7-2	CASRTRGNQETQYF	TGTGCCAGCAGAACTCGGGGGAACCAAGAGACCCAGTACTTC
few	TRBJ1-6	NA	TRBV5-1	CASSLEKASYNSPLHF	TGCGCCAGCAGCTTGGAAAAGGCCTCCTATAATTCACCCCTCCACTTT
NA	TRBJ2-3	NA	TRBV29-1	CSAILWQGITDTQYF	TGCAGCGCAATACTTTGGCAGGGGATCACAGATACGCAGTATTTT
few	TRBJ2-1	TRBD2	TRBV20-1	CSASIAGGEQFF	TGCAGTGCCTCTATAGCGGGGGGTGAGCAGTTCTTC
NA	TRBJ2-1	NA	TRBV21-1	CASLSNRGSGRNEQFF	TGTGCCAGCCTCTCTAACCGAGGGAGCGGGAGAAATGAGCAGTTCTTC
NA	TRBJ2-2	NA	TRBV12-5	CASGFPLGQNTGELFF	TGTGCTAGTGGTTTCCCCCTCGGACAGAACACCGGGGAGCTGTTTTTT
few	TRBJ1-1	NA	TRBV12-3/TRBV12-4	CASTLQGGGEAFF	TGTGCCAGCACTCTACAGGGTGGAGGTGAAGCTTTCTTT
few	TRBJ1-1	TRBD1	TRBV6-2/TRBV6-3	CASSEGGYGAFF	TGTGCCAGCAGTGAAGGGGGCTATGGGGCTTTCTTT
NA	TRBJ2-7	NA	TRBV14	CTSSPWTSPEQYF	TGTACCAGCAGCCCCTGGACTTCTCCCGAGCAGTACTTC
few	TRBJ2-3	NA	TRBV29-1	CSVPRLGDTQYF	TGCAGCGTTCCCCGGCTGGGAGATACGCAGTATTTT
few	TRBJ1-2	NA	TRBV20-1	CSARDRQSGYTF	TGCAGTGCTAGAGATCGACAGTCAGGCTACACCTTC
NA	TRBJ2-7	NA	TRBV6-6	CATTTLKGRNEQYF	TGTGCCACAACTACTCTTAAGGGGCGCAACGAGCAGTACTTC
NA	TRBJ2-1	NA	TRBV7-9	CASSLMEYNEQFF	TGTGCCAGCAGCTTAATGGAGTACAATGAGCAGTTCTTC
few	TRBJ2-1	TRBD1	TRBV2	CASSRTGYGYEQFF	TGTGCCAGCAGTCGGACAGGGTATGGGTATGAGCAGTTCTTC
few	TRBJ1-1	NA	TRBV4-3	CASSQVVSRNTEAFF	TGCGCCAGCAGCCAAGTTGTGTCTCGGAACACTGAAGCTTTCTTT
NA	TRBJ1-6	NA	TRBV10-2	CARSEAYNSPLHF	TGCGCCAGATCAGAGGCCTATAATTCACCCCTCCACTTT
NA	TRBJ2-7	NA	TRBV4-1	CANSNTDRRNSYEQYF	TGCGCCAACAGCAATACGGACCGTAGGAACTCCTACGAGCAGTACTTC
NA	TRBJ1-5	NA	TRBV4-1	CASSQEAGYQPQHF	TGCGCCAGCAGCCAAGAGGCAGGTTATCAGCCTCAGCATTTT
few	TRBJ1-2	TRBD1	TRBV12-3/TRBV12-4	CASSSRGTGKDFNYGYTF	TGTGCCAGCAGTTCACGAGGGACAGGGAAGGATTTTAACTATGGCTACACCTTC
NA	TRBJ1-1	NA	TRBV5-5	CASSSRDTEAFF	TGTGCCAGCAGCTCTCGGGACACTGAAGCTTTCTTT
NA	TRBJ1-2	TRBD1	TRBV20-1	CSARVGTGGYGYTF	TGCAGTGCTAGAGTTGGGACAGGGGGCTATGGCTACACCTTC
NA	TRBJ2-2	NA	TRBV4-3	CASSQDLAAGELFF	TGCGCCAGCAGCCAAGATTTAGCGGCTGGGGAGCTGTTTTTT